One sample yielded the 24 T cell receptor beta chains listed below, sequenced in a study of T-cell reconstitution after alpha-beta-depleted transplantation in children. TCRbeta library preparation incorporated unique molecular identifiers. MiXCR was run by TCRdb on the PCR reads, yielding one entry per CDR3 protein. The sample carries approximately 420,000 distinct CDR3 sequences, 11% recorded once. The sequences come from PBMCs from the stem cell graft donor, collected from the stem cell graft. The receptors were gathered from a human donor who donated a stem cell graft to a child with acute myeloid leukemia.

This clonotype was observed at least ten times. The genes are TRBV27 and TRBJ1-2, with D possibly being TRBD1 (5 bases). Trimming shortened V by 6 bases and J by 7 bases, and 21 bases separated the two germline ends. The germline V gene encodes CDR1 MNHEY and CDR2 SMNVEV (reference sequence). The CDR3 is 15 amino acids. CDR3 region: CASRAQDAFVTGYTF. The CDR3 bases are TGTGCCAGCAGAGCACAGGACGCCTTTGTGACTGGCTACACCTTC.

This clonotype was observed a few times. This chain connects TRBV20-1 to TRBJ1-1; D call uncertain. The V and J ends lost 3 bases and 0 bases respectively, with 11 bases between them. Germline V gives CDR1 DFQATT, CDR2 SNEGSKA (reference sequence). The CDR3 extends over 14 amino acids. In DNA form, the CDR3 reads TGCAGTGCTAGTGTCGCAGGTATGAACACTGAAGCTTTCTTT. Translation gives CSASVAGMNTEAFF.

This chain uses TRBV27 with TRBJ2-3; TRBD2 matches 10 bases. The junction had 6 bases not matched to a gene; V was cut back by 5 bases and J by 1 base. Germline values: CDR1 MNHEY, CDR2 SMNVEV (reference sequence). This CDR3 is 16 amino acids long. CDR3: CASSPGTSARTDTQYF. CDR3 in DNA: TGTGCCAGCAGTCCCGGGACTAGCGCCCGCACAGATACGCAGTATTTT.

The CDR3 loop reads CSARVEGRAVEQFF. The DNA for the CDR3 is TGCAGTGCTAGAGTTGAAGGGAGGGCCGTTGAGCAGTTCTTC. The rearrangement links TRBV20-1 to TRBJ2-1, with 7 positions matching TRBD2. From germline, CDR1 is DFQATT and CDR2 SNEGSKA (reference sequence). The trim removed 1 base at V and 9 bases at J, leaving 9 bases unmatched. CDR3 length equals 14 residues.

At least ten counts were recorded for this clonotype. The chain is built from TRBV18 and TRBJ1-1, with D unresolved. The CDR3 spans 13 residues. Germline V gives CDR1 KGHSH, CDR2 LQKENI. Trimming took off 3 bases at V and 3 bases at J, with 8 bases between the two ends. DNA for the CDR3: TGTGCCAGCTCACCCGCCCAGGACACTGAAGCTTTCTTT. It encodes CASSPAQDTEAFF.

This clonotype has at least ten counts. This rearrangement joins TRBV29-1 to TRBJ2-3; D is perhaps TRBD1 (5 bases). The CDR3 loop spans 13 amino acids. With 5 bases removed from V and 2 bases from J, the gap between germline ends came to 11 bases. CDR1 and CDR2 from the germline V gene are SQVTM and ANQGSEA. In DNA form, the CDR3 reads TGCAGCGTTTGGGGCGGCTTCACAGATACGCAGTATTTT. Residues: CSVWGGFTDTQYF.

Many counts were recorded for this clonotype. The CDR3 loop reads CASSLRQANSGNTIYF. The CDR3 region has the DNA TGCGCCAGCAGCTTACGACAGGCCAACTCTGGAAACACCATATATTTT. This chain joins TRBV5-1 and TRBJ1-3; possible D gene TRBD1, 6 bases. The CDR3 is made up of 16 amino acids. CDR1 and CDR2 from the germline V gene are SGHRS and YFSETQ. Trimming took 2 bases from V and 0 from J, leaving 12 bases between them.

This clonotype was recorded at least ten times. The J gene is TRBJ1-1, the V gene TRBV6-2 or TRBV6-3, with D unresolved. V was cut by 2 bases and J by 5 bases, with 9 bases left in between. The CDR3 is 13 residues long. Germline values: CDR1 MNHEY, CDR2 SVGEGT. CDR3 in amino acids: CASSYRARTEAFF. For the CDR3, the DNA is TGTGCCAGCAGTTACAGGGCAAGGACTGAAGCTTTCTTT.

The DNA for the CDR3 is TGCGCCAGCAGCCAAGATCTCCTCCAGGTGGGCACTGAAGCTTTCTTT. It yields the protein CASSQDLLQVGTEAFF. V is TRBV4-1 and J is TRBJ1-1; D is ambiguous. Trimming removed 0 bases from V and 4 bases from J, with 15 bases in between. Germline values: CDR1 MGHRA, CDR2 YSYEKL. The CDR3 is 16 residues long.

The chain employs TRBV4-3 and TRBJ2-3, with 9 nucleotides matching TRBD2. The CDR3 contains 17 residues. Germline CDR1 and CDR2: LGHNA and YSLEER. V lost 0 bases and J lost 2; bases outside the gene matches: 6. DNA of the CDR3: TGCGCCAGCAGCCAAGATCCAGCGGGAGGCTACACAGATACGCAGTATTTT. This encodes CASSQDPAGGYTDTQYF.

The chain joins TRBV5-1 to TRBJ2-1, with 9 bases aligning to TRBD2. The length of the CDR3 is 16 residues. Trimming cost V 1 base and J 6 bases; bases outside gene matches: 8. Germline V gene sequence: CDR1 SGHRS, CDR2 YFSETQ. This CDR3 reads CASSLSSGSRTNEQFF. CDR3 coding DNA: TGCGCCAGCAGCTTGAGTAGCGGGAGTAGGACCAATGAGCAGTTCTTC.

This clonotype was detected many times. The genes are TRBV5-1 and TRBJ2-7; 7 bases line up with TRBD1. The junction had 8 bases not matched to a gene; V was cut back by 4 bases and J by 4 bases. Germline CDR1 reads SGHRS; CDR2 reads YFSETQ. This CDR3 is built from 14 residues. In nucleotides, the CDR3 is TGCGCCAGCAGCAATCCCGGGACAGTGTACGAGCAGTACGTC. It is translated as CASSNPGTVYEQYV.

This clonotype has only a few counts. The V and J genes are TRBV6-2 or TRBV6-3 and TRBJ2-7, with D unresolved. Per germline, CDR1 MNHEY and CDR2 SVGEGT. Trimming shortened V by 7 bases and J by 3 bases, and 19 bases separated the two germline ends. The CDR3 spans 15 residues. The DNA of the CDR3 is TGTGCCAGCATTGGCTCGGGCAGACTTCACTACGAGCAGTACTTC. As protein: CASIGSGRLHYEQYF.

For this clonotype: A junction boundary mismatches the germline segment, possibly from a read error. Written as DNA, the CDR3 is TGTGCTAGCAGCCCCCAGGGGGCATCTGATACGCAGTATTTT. It codes for CASSPQGASDTQYF. The chain has TRBV7-7 and TRBJ2-3; 8 nucleotides match TRBD1. Germline-derived CDR1 and CDR2 are SSHAT and FNYEAQ (reference sequence). There are 14 residues in the CDR3.

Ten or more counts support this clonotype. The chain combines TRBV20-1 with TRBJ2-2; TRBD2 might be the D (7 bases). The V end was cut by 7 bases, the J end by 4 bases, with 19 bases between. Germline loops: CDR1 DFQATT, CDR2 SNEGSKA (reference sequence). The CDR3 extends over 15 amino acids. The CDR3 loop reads CSVKRGRGATGELFF. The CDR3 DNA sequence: TGCAGTGTTAAAAGAGGCCGGGGGGCCACCGGGGAGCTGTTTTTT.

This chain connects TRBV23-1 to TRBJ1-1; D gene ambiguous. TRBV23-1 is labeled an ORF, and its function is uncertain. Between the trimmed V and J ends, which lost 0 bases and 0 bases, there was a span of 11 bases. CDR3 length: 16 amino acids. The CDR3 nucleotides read TGCGCCAGCAGTCAATCCGGCGGAGACATGAACACTGAAGCTTTCTTT. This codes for CASSQSGGDMNTEAFF.

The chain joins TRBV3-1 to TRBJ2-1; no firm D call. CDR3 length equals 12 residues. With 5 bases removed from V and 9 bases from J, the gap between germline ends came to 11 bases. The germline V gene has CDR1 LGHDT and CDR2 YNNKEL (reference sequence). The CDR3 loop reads CASSSRVGEQFF. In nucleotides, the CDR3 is TGTGCCAGCAGCAGCCGGGTGGGTGAGCAGTTCTTC.

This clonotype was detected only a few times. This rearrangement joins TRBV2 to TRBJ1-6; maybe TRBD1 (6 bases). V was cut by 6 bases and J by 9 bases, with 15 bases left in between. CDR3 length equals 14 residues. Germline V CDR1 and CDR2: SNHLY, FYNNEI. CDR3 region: CASSATGSGSPLHF. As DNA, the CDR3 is TGTGCCAGCAGCGCCACAGGGAGCGGTTCACCCCTCCACTTT. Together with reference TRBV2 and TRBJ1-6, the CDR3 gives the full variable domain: EPEVTQTPSHQVTQMGQEVILRCVPISNHLYFYWYRQILGQKVEFLVSFYNNEISEKSEIFDDQFSVERPDGSNFTLKIRSTKLEDSAMYFCASSATGSGSPLHFGNGTRLTVT.

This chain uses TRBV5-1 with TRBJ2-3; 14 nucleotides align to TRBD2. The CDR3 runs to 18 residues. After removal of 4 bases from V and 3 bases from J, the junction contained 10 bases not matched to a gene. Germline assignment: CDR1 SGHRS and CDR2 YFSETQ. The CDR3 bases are TGCGCCAGCAGCCCGAGGGGACTAGCGGGAGTCGGAACAGATACGCAGTATTTT. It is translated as CASSPRGLAGVGTDTQYF.

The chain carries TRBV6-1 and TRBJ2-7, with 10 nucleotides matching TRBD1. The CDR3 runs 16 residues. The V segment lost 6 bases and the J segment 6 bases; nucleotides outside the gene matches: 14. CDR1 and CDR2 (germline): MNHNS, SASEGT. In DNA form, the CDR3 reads TGTGCCAGCAGCCCTACCTCCGGACAGGGGGGCGCCGAGCAGTACGTC. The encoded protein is CASSPTSGQGGAEQYV.

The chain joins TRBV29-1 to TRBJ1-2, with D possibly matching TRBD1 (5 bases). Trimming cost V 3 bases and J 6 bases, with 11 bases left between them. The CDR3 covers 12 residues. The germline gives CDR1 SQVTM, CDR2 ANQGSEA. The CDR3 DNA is TGCAGCGTTGACCAGGGTCCGAATGGCTACACCTTC. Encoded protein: CSVDQGPNGYTF.

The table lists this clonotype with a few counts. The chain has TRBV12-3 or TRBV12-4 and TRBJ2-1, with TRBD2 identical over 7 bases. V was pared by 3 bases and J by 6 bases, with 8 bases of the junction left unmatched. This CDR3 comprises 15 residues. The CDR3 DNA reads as TGTGCCAGCAGTTTTCAAAGCGGGATGGGCAATGAGCAGTTCTTC. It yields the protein CASSFQSGMGNEQFF.

The CDR3 DNA follows: TGTGCCAGCAGCTTACCTAGCGGGAGTCCTTCCGGGGAGCTGTTTTTT. This sequence encodes CASSLPSGSPSGELFF. The gene calls are TRBV7-9 and TRBJ2-2; 10 nucleotides line up with TRBD2. The CDR3 sequence is 16 residues long. The germline gives CDR1 SEHNR, CDR2 FQNEAQ (reference sequence). J gave up 6 bases and V 2 bases, and 6 bases lay outside the gene matches. The full variable domain, rest sourced from reference TRBV7-9 and TRBJ2-2, is DTGVSQNPRHKITKRGQNVTFRCDPISEHNRLYWYRQTLGQGPEFLTYFQNEAQLEKSRLLSDRFSAERPKGSFSTLEIQRTEQGDSAMYLCASSLPSGSPSGELFFGEGSRLTVL.

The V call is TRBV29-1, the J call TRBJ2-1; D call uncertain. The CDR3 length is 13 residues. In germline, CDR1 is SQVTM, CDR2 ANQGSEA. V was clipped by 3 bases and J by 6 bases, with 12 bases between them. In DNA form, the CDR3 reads TGCAGCGTTGACTACCAATCAATCAATGAGCAGTTCTTC. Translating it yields CSVDYQSINEQFF.